The rows below give T cell receptor beta chains drawn from one sample of a study of T cell changes during pregnancy in multiple sclerosis. Clones were sequenced by immunoSEQ multiplex PCR, and TCRdb holds only the in-frame ones, with some missing. The table has tens of thousands of clones, 91% seen once; the top ten hold less than 0.9%. This specimen was CD4+ T cells from peripheral blood mononuclear cells, taken before pregnancy. The receptor set was obtained from a female donor with multiple sclerosis, enrolled in a pregnancy study. The CDR3 runs from the conserved cysteine through the conserved F or W. D genes are given only for firm matches. Only some rows state a clone size, as once, few, many or a class for expanded clones.

>TRBV7-6|NA|once|TRBJ2-3
CASSPSTDTQYF
TGTGCCAGCAGTCCTAGCACAGATACGCAGTATTTT
>TRBV6-1|NA|NA|TRBJ1-1
CASTLGGTEAFF
TGTGCCAGCACCCTAGGGGGTACTGAAGCTTTCTTT
>TRBV5-4|NA|NA|TRBJ1-2
CASSLIPGAGGYTF
TGTGCCAGCAGCTTGATACCAGGGGCGGGCGGCTACACCTTC
>TRBV5-1|NA|NA|TRBJ1-2
CASFVSGSNYGYTF
TGCGCCAGCTTTGTGTCAGGATCTAACTATGGCTACACCTTC
>TRBV6-1|NA|NA|TRBJ1-6
CASSAAAGTYNSPLHF
TGTGCCAGCAGTGCGGCGGCAGGGACCTATAATTCACCCCTCCACTTT
>TRBV7-9|TRBD2|NA|TRBJ2-1
CASSLDPGGGQGYNEQFF
TGTGCCAGCAGCTTAGACCCCGGGGGGGGCCAGGGGTACAATGAGCAGTTCTTC
>TRBV10-1|NA|few|TRBJ1-6
CASSEGRPRLGPLHF
TGCGCCAGCAGTGAGGGTCGGCCGAGGCTAGGACCCCTCCACTTT
>TRBV19|NA|NA|TRBJ1-6
CASSYGDGSYNSPLHF
TGTGCCAGTAGTTACGGGGATGGCTCCTATAATTCACCCCTCCACTTT
>TRBV5-1|NA|NA|TRBJ1-4
CASSLALGSQSANEKLFF
TGCGCCAGCAGCTTGGCCTTGGGCAGCCAGTCGGCTAATGAAAAACTGTTTTTT
>TRBV7-2|NA|NA|TRBJ2-7
CASSHTSEQYF
TGTGCCAGCAGCCACACAAGCGAGCAGTACTTC
>TRBV2|NA|NA|TRBJ2-1
CASIERARVLFF
TGTGCCAGCATTGAACGGGCCAGGGTTCTGTTCTTC
>TRBV11-2|NA|NA|TRBJ2-7
CASSSIRGGEQYF
TGTGCCAGCAGCTCAATCAGAGGAGGCGAGCAGTACTTC
>TRBV6-6|TRBD1|NA|TRBJ1-1
CASSSGRGVAFF
TGTGCCAGCAGTTCCGGCAGGGGGGTAGCTTTCTTT